The rows below give T cell receptor beta chains drawn from one sample of a study of blood T cell repertoires in COVID-19. Some clones are missing from TCRdb's copy, which holds only in-frame ones; the method was immunoSEQ multiplex PCR. The repertoire consists of about 260,000 clones, with about four fifths occurring once and the leading ten covering about 1.6%. Sequencing was carried out using peripheral blood. The source of these receptors is a woman aged 40 to 50 who had recovered from COVID-19. Each CDR3 is given with its conserved first and last residue. A D gene is named only where the DNA matches it firmly. Size tells how often a clone was seen (once, few, many) or the class of an expanded clone, and some rows leave it out.

.	TRBJ1-5	.	TRBV4-2	CASSQDLREPQHF	TGTGCCAGCAGCCAAGATCTACGGGAGCCCCAGCATTTT
.	TRBJ2-5	.	TRBV9	CASSAGLTQETQYF	TGTGCCAGCAGCGCGGGACTGACTCAAGAGACCCAGTACTTC
TRBD1	TRBJ2-3	once	TRBV7-9	CASGYRGRIDTQYF	TGTGCCAGCGGGTACAGGGGGCGCATAGATACGCAGTATTTT
TRBD1	TRBJ1-3	.	TRBV5-5	CASSISTGSSGNTIYF	TGTGCCAGCAGCATTTCGACAGGGTCCTCTGGAAACACCATATATTTT
TRBD1	TRBJ1-1	.	TRBV7-2	CASSPGGQAGTEAFF	TGTGCCAGCAGCCCAGGGGGGCAGGCGGGCACTGAAGCTTTCTTT
.	TRBJ1-2	.	TRBV12-3/TRBV12-4	CASSLEHRGYTF	TGTGCCAGCAGTTTAGAGCACAGGGGCTACACCTTC
.	TRBJ1-3	.	TRBV5-6	CASSWGRGILSGNTIYF	TGTGCCAGCAGCTGGGGAAGGGGGATCCTCTCTGGAAACACCATATATTTT
.	TRBJ1-4	.	TRBV10-3	CAPGRTNEKLFF	TGTGCCCCGGGGAGGACTAATGAAAAACTGTTTTTT
TRBD1	TRBJ2-3	.	TRBV6-5	CASIRDRDMDTQYF	TGTGCCAGCATTAGGGACAGGGACATGGATACGCAGTATTTT
.	TRBJ2-3	.	TRBV7-6	CASSSIRGNTDTQYF	TGTGCCAGCAGCTCTATTCGGGGGAACACAGATACGCAGTATTTT
.	TRBJ1-2	.	TRBV11-2	CASSAEGDGYTF	TGTGCCAGCAGCGCAGAAGGGGATGGCTACACCTTC
.	TRBJ1-5	.	TRBV6-1	CASSEIYRRAGQPQHF	TGTGCCAGCAGTGAAATCTATAGAAGAGCCGGTCAGCCCCAGCATTTT
TRBD2	TRBJ2-1	.	TRBV29-1	CSVEGSGGAIDEQFF	TGCAGCGTTGAAGGAAGCGGGGGGGCCATAGATGAGCAGTTCTTC
TRBD1	TRBJ1-6	.	TRBV5-1	CASSPDRVENSPLHF	TGCGCCAGCAGCCCCGACAGGGTTGAGAATTCACCCCTCCACTTT
TRBD1	TRBJ2-7	.	TRBV14	CASSQGGGTPRQYF	TGTGCCAGCAGCCAAGGAGGGGGCACGCCACGGCAGTACTTC
TRBD1	TRBJ2-7	.	TRBV28	CASSFGTGDYEQYF	TGTGCCAGCAGTTTCGGGACAGGGGACTACGAGCAGTACTTC
.	TRBJ2-2	once	TRBV6-4	CASSDDGAGELFF	TGTGCCAGCAGTGACGACGGGGCCGGGGAGCTGTTTTTT
.	TRBJ1-1	.	TRBV18	CASSPVWVSTAANTEAFF	TGTGCCAGCTCACCAGTGTGGGTCTCTACAGCCGCCAACACTGAAGCTTTCTTT